This T cell receptor beta chain came from a study of blood T cell repertoires in COVID-19. Looking at the study overall: There were acute and convalescent COVID-19 samples, and they came from the United States, Italy and Spain.

The method was immunoSEQ multiplex PCR; TCRdb's version includes in-frame clones alone and lacks a portion of them. Of 400,000 to 500,000 clones listed, 70% to 90% were seen once; the top ten hold 1.4% to 1.5%. Those who participated ranged in age from roughly 18 to 89 years and resided in roughly 26 US areas. This clonotype was obtained from a woman aged 18-30 years who had been exposed to COVID-19. The sequenced sample was PBMCs or T cells enriched from blood (not recorded which).

The CDR3 bases are TGTGCCAGCAGGGGCGCGGAGGAGTACTTC. This encodes CASRGAEEYF. J is TRBJ2-7 and V is TRBV28; tentatively, D is TRBD2 (5 bases). CDR3 length: 10 residues. The V gene's germline CDR1 is MDHEN and CDR2 SYDVKM. Trimming pared 6 bases from V and 11 bases from J, leaving 11 bases between.